A selection of T cell receptor beta chains follows, all from one sample in a study of beta chain features in type 1 diabetes. TCRdb's table, derived via immunoSEQ multiplex PCR, lists solely in-frame clones and lacks some. The sample lists a few hundred thousand clones; roughly 13% were seen once. The sample was naive CD4+ T cells from blood. The receptors were sampled from a young man in good health. Each CDR3 is given with its conserved first and last residue. The order of the fields is CDR3 protein, CDR3 DNA, clone size, V gene, CDR3 length, D gene, J gene. D genes are given only for firm matches. The size field is filled for only some rows; it gives once, few, many or a size class.

CAISELGGRTEAFF	TGTGCCATCAGTGAGTTAGGGGGAAGGACTGAAGCTTTCTTT	few	TRBV10-3	14	.	TRBJ1-1
CASTIQRGETQYF	TGTGCCAGCACGATCCAGAGGGGGGAGACCCAGTACTTC	.	TRBV2	13	.	TRBJ2-5
CSVAGTSASTDTQYF	TGCAGCGTTGCTGGGACTAGCGCTAGCACAGATACGCAGTATTTT	few	TRBV29-1	15	TRBD2	TRBJ2-3
CSGGRQGPRMGGYTF	TGCAGCGGCGGGAGACAGGGGCCGCGTATGGGCGGCTACACCTTC	few	TRBV29-1	15	TRBD1	TRBJ1-2
CASSVGVGSHTDTQYF	TGTGCCAGCAGCGTAGGAGTCGGAAGCCACACAGATACGCAGTATTTT	.	TRBV9	16	.	TRBJ2-3
CASSFWPSGSSYNEQFF	TGTGCCAGCAGCTTCTGGCCCAGCGGGAGCTCCTACAATGAGCAGTTCTTC	.	TRBV7-8	17	TRBD2	TRBJ2-1
CASGGVDEKLFF	TGTGCCAGCGGAGGGGTGGATGAAAAACTGTTTTTT	few	TRBV6-1	12	.	TRBJ1-4
CASSYRVATNEKLFF	TGTGCCAGCAGCTACAGGGTTGCAACTAATGAAAAACTGTTTTTT	few	TRBV5-8	15	.	TRBJ1-4
CASSLEAENYGYTF	TGTGCCAGCAGCTTAGAAGCAGAGAACTATGGCTACACCTTC	.	TRBV7-9	14	.	TRBJ1-2
CAISETSASTDTQYF	TGTGCCATCAGTGAGACTAGCGCGAGCACAGATACGCAGTATTTT	few	TRBV10-3	15	TRBD2	TRBJ2-3
CASSGRTSGNTDTQYF	TGTGCCAGCAGCGGAAGGACTAGCGGAAACACAGATACGCAGTATTTT	.	TRBV11-3	16	TRBD2	TRBJ2-3
CASSSSGRAYNEQFF	TGTGCCAGTAGTTCTAGCGGGAGGGCTTACAATGAGCAGTTCTTC	few	TRBV19	15	TRBD2	TRBJ2-1
CAISVSQQETQYF	TGTGCCATCAGTGTATCACAGCAAGAGACCCAGTACTTC	.	TRBV10-3	13	.	TRBJ2-5
CASSETTSGGQETQYF	TGTGCCAGCAGTGAAACGACTAGCGGGGGACAAGAGACCCAGTACTTC	.	TRBV2	16	TRBD2	TRBJ2-5
CAWSSGQDYGYTF	TGTGCCTGGAGTTCCGGACAGGACTATGGCTACACCTTC	few	TRBV30	13	TRBD1	TRBJ1-2
CAISERQSSSYNEQFF	TGTGCCATCAGTGAGAGACAATCGAGCTCCTACAATGAGCAGTTCTTC	few	TRBV10-3	16	.	TRBJ2-1
CASSRRGQGRSPLHF	TGTGCCAGCAGCCGCAGGGGACAGGGTCGATCACCCCTCCACTTT	few	TRBV7-2	15	TRBD1	TRBJ1-6
CASSRTTEMRGYTF	TGTGCCAGCAGTCGAACGACCGAAATGCGTGGCTACACCTTC	.	TRBV6-5	14	.	TRBJ1-2
CSVGSGTVNTGELFF	TGCAGCGTTGGGTCGGGGACGGTGAACACCGGGGAGCTGTTTTTT	.	TRBV29-1	15	.	TRBJ2-2
CASSFYSEAFF	TGTGCCAGCAGCTTTTATTCGGAAGCTTTCTTT	few	TRBV7-9	11	.	TRBJ1-1
CASSYSSGSYNEQFF	TGTGCCAGCAGTTACTCTAGCGGGAGCTACAATGAGCAGTTCTTC	.	TRBV6-5	15	TRBD2	TRBJ2-1
CASSATDTQYF	TGTGCCAGCAGCGCCACAGATACGCAGTATTTT	many	TRBV7-2	11	.	TRBJ2-3
CASSVGGGSSDTQYF	TGTGCCAGCAGCGTAGGGGGAGGTTCTTCAGATACGCAGTATTTT	.	TRBV9	15	.	TRBJ2-3
CAGRGMNTEAFF	TGCGCAGGCAGGGGGATGAACACTGAAGCTTTCTTT	.	TRBV29-1	12	TRBD1	TRBJ1-1
CASSLGLAASTDTQYF	TGCGCCAGCAGCCTGGGACTAGCGGCTAGCACAGATACGCAGTATTTT	few	TRBV5-1	16	TRBD2	TRBJ2-3